The next 22 T cell receptor beta chains were all read from a single sample in a study of T cell changes during pregnancy in multiple sclerosis. Some clones are missing from TCRdb's copy, which holds only in-frame ones; the method was immunoSEQ multiplex PCR. The sample carries tens of thousands of clones, about nine tenths recorded once. This specimen consisted of peripheral blood, obtained in the third trimester of pregnancy. These receptors were obtained from a female donor in good health, enrolled as a control in a pregnancy study.

The chain links TRBV7-6 to TRBJ2-1; D uncertain. V was shortened by 1 base and J by 9 bases, with 10 bases between the two germline ends. The CDR3 length is 13 residues. Germline loops: CDR1 SGHVS, CDR2 FNYEAQ. The CDR3 DNA is TGTGCCAGCAGCTTAGAAAAACTTGCTGAGCAGTTCTTC. This gives the protein CASSLEKLAEQFF.

Concerning this clone: One junction end disagrees with the germline gene, perhaps due to a read error. The rearrangement uses TRBV7-7 and TRBJ2-1; the D is unclear. This CDR3 comprises 13 residues. The germline V gene encodes CDR1 SSHAT and CDR2 FNYEAQ (reference sequence). The CDR3 DNA reads as TGTGCTAGCAGCTTAGGCCAGTACAATGAGCAGTTCTTC. It is translated as CASSLGQYNEQFF.

This rearrangement joins TRBV25-1 to TRBJ2-1; D may be TRBD1 (5 bases). Trimming stripped 6 bases from V and 4 bases from J, with 16 bases between. From germline, CDR1 is MGHDK and CDR2 SYGVNS. There are 15 residues in the CDR3. CDR3 DNA: TGTGCCAGCAGCTTGGGCAGGGCGACTTACAATGAGCAGTTCTTC. Residues: CASSLGRATYNEQFF.

This chain uses TRBV5-4 with TRBJ2-5; TRBD1 agrees at 7 bases. V was clipped by 0 bases and J by 5 bases; unmatched bases: 7. This CDR3 region has 15 residues. CDR1 and CDR2 (germline): SGHNT, YYREEE (reference sequence). The CDR3 here is CASSLALQGLETQYF. For the CDR3, the DNA is TGTGCCAGCAGCTTGGCCCTACAGGGGTTGGAGACCCAGTACTTC.

The V and J genes are TRBV5-4 and TRBJ2-1; 15 bases are shared with TRBD2. Germline V gives CDR1 SGHNT, CDR2 YYREEE (reference sequence). There are 18 residues in the CDR3. V lost 6 bases, J lost 0 bases, and 7 bases stayed unmatched. CDR3 nucleotide sequence: TGTGCCAGCACCGCGGGACTAGCGGGAGGTAGCTCCTACAATGAGCAGTTCTTC. Translated, it gives CASTAGLAGGSSYNEQFF.

This clone was recorded only once. The chain couples TRBV4-1 to TRBJ2-2; TRBD2 aligns across 7 bases. V shed 1 base, J shed 4 bases, and the junction held 3 bases outside the gene matches. Germline CDR1 MGHRA, CDR2 YSYEKL. The CDR3 has 15 residues. The CDR3 DNA follows: TGCGCCAGCAGCCAAGGCCGGGAGGCCACCGGGGAGCTGTTTTTT. It is translated as CASSQGREATGELFF.

This chain connects TRBV4-1 to TRBJ2-7; D gene ambiguous. This CDR3 has 14 amino acids. Looked up from germline, CDR1 is MGHRA and CDR2 is YSYEKL. V was trimmed by 0 bases and J by 0 bases, leaving 6 bases between them. The CDR3 region has the DNA TGCGCCAGCAGCCAAGAACGGAGCTCCTACGAGCAGTACTTC. Translated: CASSQERSSYEQYF.

The J gene is TRBJ2-7, the V gene TRBV6-1; 12 bases align to TRBD2. Germline CDR1 and CDR2: MNHNS and SASEGT. This CDR3 contains 16 residues. Losses at the gene ends were 3 bases for V and 3 bases for J; bases not matched to a gene: 6. Here the CDR3 DNA reads TGTGCCAGCAGTGATTTTCTAGCGGGAGGGTTCTACGAGCAGTACTTC. Protein sequence: CASSDFLAGGFYEQYF.

Comments on this clone: Germline and junction disagree at one end, which may indicate a read error. The CDR3 here is CASSLEIREETQYF. The CDR3 nucleotides read TGTGCCAGCAGCCTAGAGATCAGGGAAGAGACCCAGTACTTC. The V call is TRBV11-2, the J call TRBJ2-5; a possible D gene is TRBD1 (5 bases). The CDR3 consists of 14 residues. Germline lookup yields CDR1 SGHAT and CDR2 FQNNGV.

The rearrangement links TRBV11-2 to TRBJ2-2; D unclear. With 5 bases removed from V and 5 bases from J, the gap between germline ends came to 18 bases. This CDR3 comprises 16 residues. The germline V gene has CDR1 SGHAT and CDR2 FQNNGV. As DNA, the CDR3 is TGTGCCAGCAGCCTTCGAATACCCTACGAAACCGGGGAGCTGTTTTTT. Its translation is CASSLRIPYETGELFF.

The V gene is TRBV13, the J gene TRBJ2-2; a possible D gene is TRBD1 (6 bases). Germline V gene sequence: CDR1 PRHDT, CDR2 FYEKMQ (reference sequence). CDR3 length: 16 amino acids. V dropped 0 bases and J dropped 4 bases, with 12 bases sitting between them. CDR3 in amino acids: CASSLGVGGLTGELFF. CDR3 nucleotide sequence: TGTGCCAGCAGCTTAGGTGTAGGGGGTCTCACCGGGGAGCTGTTTTTT.

V gene TRBV28 combines with J gene TRBJ1-1; no firm D call. Trimming took off 1 base at V and 5 bases at J, with 5 bases between the two ends. This CDR3 comprises 12 residues. Germline V gene data show CDR1 as MDHEN and CDR2 as SYDVKM. CDR3 protein: CASSLLRTEAFF. In DNA, the CDR3 is TGTGCCAGCAGTTTATTGCGGACTGAAGCTTTCTTT.

V gene TRBV5-6 combines with J gene TRBJ1-1; D is undetermined. The V gene's germline CDR1 is SGHDT and CDR2 YYEEEE. CDR3 length: 13 residues. V lost 0 bases, J lost 0 bases, and 3 bases lay in between. CDR3 nucleotide sequence: TGTGCCAGCAGCTTGGACTTGAACACTGAAGCTTTCTTT. Its translation: CASSLDLNTEAFF.

This clone was detected only a few times. The chain joins TRBV7-3 to TRBJ1-6, with a tentative D call TRBD1 (6 bases). Germline V gene sequence: CDR1 SGHTA, CDR2 FQGTGA. The V end lost 2 bases, the J end lost 8 bases, and 10 bases lay between the germline ends. This CDR3 comprises 14 residues. CDR3: CASSLSTGYSPLHF. The CDR3 region has the DNA TGTGCCAGCAGCTTATCCACAGGGTATTCACCCCTCCACTTT.

This chain uses TRBV19 with TRBJ2-1; TRBD1 agrees at 7 bases. The CDR3 covers 11 residues. V lost 6 bases, J lost 10 bases, and 3 bases stayed unmatched. Germline lookup yields CDR1 LNHDA and CDR2 SQIVND (reference sequence). CDR3 sequence (DNA): TGTGCCAGTAGGACAGGGTTCGAGCAGTTCTTC. It translates to CASRTGFEQFF.

The chain has TRBV19 and TRBJ2-7; 8 bases agree with TRBD2. Germline loops: CDR1 LNHDA, CDR2 SQIVND (reference sequence). The CDR3 runs 14 residues. J gave up 5 bases and V 4 bases, and 7 bases lay outside the gene matches. CDR3 DNA: TGTGCCAGTAGTAACGGACTAGCAGGCCACGAGCAGTACTTC. It specifies CASSNGLAGHEQYF.

The rearrangement joins TRBV28 to TRBJ2-3; weak D call: TRBD2 (5 bases). CDR3 length: 15 amino acids. V lost 4 bases and J lost 0, with 11 bases in between. Looked up from germline, CDR1 is MDHEN and CDR2 is SYDVKM. The CDR3 sequence: CASSSGAVSTDTQYF. The DNA for the CDR3 is TGTGCCAGCAGTTCAGGAGCGGTGAGCACAGATACGCAGTATTTT.

The DNA of the CDR3 is TGTGCCAGCTCACTTACCCCGGGGTGGGTAGGAAATGAGCAGTTCTTC. This translates into CASSLTPGWVGNEQFF. The chain combines TRBV18 with TRBJ2-1, with D perhaps TRBD2 (5 bases). The germline V gene has CDR1 KGHSH and CDR2 LQKENI. The length of the CDR3 is 16 residues. V gave up 4 bases and J gave up 7 bases, with 20 bases separating them.

The rearrangement joins TRBV28 to TRBJ2-7; the match to TRBD1 covers 10 bases. There are 15 residues in the CDR3. V lost 3 bases and J lost 4; bases outside the gene matches: 6. Germline V gene sequence: CDR1 MDHEN, CDR2 SYDVKM. The CDR3 region is CASSLGGQGQYEQYF. CDR3 in DNA: TGTGCCAGCAGTTTGGGGGGACAGGGGCAGTACGAGCAGTACTTC.

V usage is TRBV7-8 and J usage is TRBJ2-7; no reliable D call. The CDR3 totals 15 residues. Looked up from germline, CDR1 is SGHVS and CDR2 is FQNEAQ. The ends were cut back, 2 bases at V and 2 bases at J, with 13 bases in the middle. The CDR3 spells CASSLSLLFPYEQYF. The CDR3 DNA is TGTGCCAGCAGCTTAAGCCTCCTTTTTCCCTACGAGCAGTACTTC.

J is TRBJ1-2 and V is TRBV9; D is possibly TRBD1 (6 bases). The CDR3 runs to 17 residues. Germline V gene data show CDR1 as SGDLS and CDR2 as YYNGEE. Between the trimmed V and J ends, which lost 2 bases and 0 bases, there was a span of 17 bases. This CDR3 reads CASSVRQDGQSNYGYTF. The DNA for the CDR3 is TGTGCCAGCAGCGTTAGACAGGATGGTCAATCTAACTATGGCTACACCTTC.

The V gene is TRBV28, the J gene TRBJ1-1; possible D gene TRBD1, 5 bases. V lost 8 bases and J lost 5, with 15 bases in between. This CDR3 comprises 13 residues. Looked up from germline, CDR1 is MDHEN and CDR2 is SYDVKM. The CDR3 sequence: CASGRTGETEAFF. CDR3 in DNA: TGTGCCAGCGGACGGACGGGGGAGACTGAAGCTTTCTTT.